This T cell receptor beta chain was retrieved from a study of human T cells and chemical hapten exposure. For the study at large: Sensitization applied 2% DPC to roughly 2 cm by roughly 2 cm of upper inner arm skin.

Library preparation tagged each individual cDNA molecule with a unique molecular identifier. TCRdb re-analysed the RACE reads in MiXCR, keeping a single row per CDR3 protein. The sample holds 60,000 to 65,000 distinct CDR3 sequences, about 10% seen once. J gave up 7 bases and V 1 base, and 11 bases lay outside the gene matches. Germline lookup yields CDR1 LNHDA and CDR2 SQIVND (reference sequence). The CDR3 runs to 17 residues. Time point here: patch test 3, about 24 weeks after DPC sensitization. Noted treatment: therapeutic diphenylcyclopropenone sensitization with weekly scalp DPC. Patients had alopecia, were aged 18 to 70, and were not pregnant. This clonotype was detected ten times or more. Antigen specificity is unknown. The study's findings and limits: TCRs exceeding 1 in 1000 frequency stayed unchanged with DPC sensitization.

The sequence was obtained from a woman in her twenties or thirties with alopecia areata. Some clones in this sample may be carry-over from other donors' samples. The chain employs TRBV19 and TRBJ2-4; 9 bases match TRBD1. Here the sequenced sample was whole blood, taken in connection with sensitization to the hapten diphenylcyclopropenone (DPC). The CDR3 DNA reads TGTGCCAGTAGTATAGCCGGGACAGGGTCCCCGGAGAACATTCAGTACTTC. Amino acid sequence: CASSIAGTGSPENIQYF.